Listed here are 28 T cell receptor beta chains from one sample, sequenced in a study of regulatory T cells in long-lasting Graves disease. Time point defined: newly diagnosed GD, antithyroid drugs for less than 3 months. The TCR library was prepared using RNA isolated from PBMCs. Assembly of TCR beta libraries relied on iRepertoire HTBI primers together with Arm-PCR of CDR3 regions. TCRdb re-called the multiplex PCR reads with MiXCR, one entry per CDR3 protein. The repertoire holds 550,000 to 650,000 distinct CDR3 sequences, with around 15% as singletons. The same specimen was also included in a second study, on T cells in Graves' hyperthyroidism and ophthalmopathy.

Here the sequenced sample was peripheral blood mononuclear cells (PBMCs), taken at new diagnosis, from a patient treated with antithyroid drugs. These receptors were taken from a man younger than 35 with Graves disease.

The CDR3 reads CSAVSGTPSNQPQHF. The DNA for the CDR3 is TGCAGTGCTGTATCCGGGACCCCTAGCAATCAGCCCCAGCATTTT. The V and J genes are TRBV20-1 and TRBJ1-5, with a possible D match to TRBD1 (5 bases). The CDR3 length is 15 residues. Trimming took 5 bases from V and 0 from J, leaving 14 bases between them. Germline V gives CDR1 DFQATT, CDR2 SNEGSKA (reference sequence).

This clonotype showed up just a few times. CDR3 bases: TGTGCCAGCAGTTACCCTCGGGGGGCGAGCTCCTACAATGAGCAGTTCTTC. Protein product: CASSYPRGASSYNEQFF. The chain joins TRBV6-5 to TRBJ2-1; D is perhaps TRBD2 (7 bases). Trimming took off 2 bases at V and 0 bases at J, with 14 bases between the two ends. The CDR3 contains 17 residues. Germline-derived CDR1 and CDR2 are MNHEY and SVGAGI.

This clonotype was recorded a few times. The chain recombines TRBV4-1 with TRBJ2-7; 9 nucleotides match TRBD2. The CDR3 spans 14 residues. V lost 6 bases to trimming and J lost 3 bases; unmatched junction nucleotides: 6. CDR1 and CDR2 from the germline V gene are MGHRA and YSYEKL. CDR3: CASRLGLAGYEQYF. In nucleotides, the CDR3 is TGCGCCAGCAGGCTGGGACTAGCCGGCTACGAGCAGTACTTC.

This rearrangement joins TRBV10-3 to TRBJ2-2, with D unresolved. V was clipped by 7 bases and J by 5 bases, with 8 bases between them. CDR1 is ENHRY, CDR2 SYGVKD, per germline. The length of the CDR3 is 12 residues. The CDR3 region is CAITPGTGELFF. The CDR3 DNA reads as TGTGCCATCACCCCGGGTACCGGGGAGCTGTTTTTT.

The table lists this clonotype with many counts. V usage is TRBV7-3 and J usage is TRBJ1-1, with D hard to call. In germline, CDR1 is SGHTA, CDR2 FQGTGA. Deletions cut 5 bases from V and 4 bases from J, with 14 bases between. The CDR3 extends over 14 amino acids. CDR3 loop: CASSAGPTATEAFF. DNA of the CDR3: TGTGCCAGCAGCGCGGGCCCAACGGCCACTGAAGCTTTCTTT.

This clonotype came up a few times. The V gene is TRBV28, the J gene TRBJ1-2; TRBD1 might be the D (6 bases). The CDR3 is 13 amino acids. Germline lookup yields CDR1 MDHEN and CDR2 SYDVKM. V gave up 5 bases and J gave up 8 bases, with 15 bases separating them. CDR3 nucleotide sequence: TGTGCCAGCAGTCCCGGGACATTATGGGGCTACACCTTC. This codes for CASSPGTLWGYTF.

This clonotype was observed once. This chain joins TRBV4-1 and TRBJ2-1, with 8 bases that match TRBD2. The CDR3 covers 16 residues. CDR1 and CDR2 (germline): MGHRA, YSYEKL. Germline trimming cut 1 base from V and 8 bases from J; bases unmatched to any gene: 10. The CDR3 DNA sequence: TGCGCCAGCAGCCAAGCAGCTAGCGGGTCCAGGGATGAGCAGTTCTTC. Translating gives CASSQAASGSRDEQFF.

This clonotype has ten or more counts. This chain uses TRBV18 with TRBJ2-5; D tentatively fits TRBD1 or TRBD2 (5 bases each). Germline-derived CDR1 and CDR2 are KGHSH and LQKENI. This CDR3 spans 13 amino acids. Trimming removed 1 base from V and 6 bases from J, with 9 bases in between. CDR3 DNA sequence: TGTGCCAGCTCACCACGTCAGGGACAGACCCAGTACTTC. Residues: CASSPRQGQTQYF. The full variable domain, in which reference TRBV18 and TRBJ2-5 provide the parts outside the CDR3, is NAGVMQNPRHLVRRRGQEARLRCSPMKGHSHVYWYRQLPEEGLKFMVYLQKENIIDESGMPKERFSAEFPKEGPSILRIQQVVRGDSAAYFCASSPRQGQTQYFGPGTRLLVL.

This clonotype has ten or more counts. The V call is TRBV2, the J call TRBJ2-1; a weak D match, TRBD1 (6 bases). Germline V gene lookup returns CDR1 SNHLY and CDR2 FYNNEI. This CDR3 comprises 13 residues. The germline V and J ends were trimmed by 4 bases and 4 bases, with 8 bases remaining between them. The CDR3 region is CASSVGQYNEQFF. In DNA, the CDR3 is TGTGCCAGCAGTGTGGGACAATACAATGAGCAGTTCTTC.

To note about this clonotype: A much larger clone lies a single base off, so this may be a read error. The chain employs TRBV28 and TRBJ2-7; no clear D gene. Germline V CDR1 and CDR2: MDHEN, SYDVKM. V gave up 3 bases and J gave up 7 bases, with 16 bases separating them. The CDR3 is 14 amino acids. The CDR3 region is CASSLPGRYNEQYF. DNA for the CDR3: TGTGCCAGCAGTTTGCCAGGACGTTACAATGAGCAGTACTTC.

DNA of the CDR3: TGTGCCAGCAGTTACTCTTTGGGGGCAGGGGAGCAGTTCTTC. The encoded protein is CASSYSLGAGEQFF. The chain employs TRBV6-2 or TRBV6-3 and TRBJ2-1; possibly TRBD1 for D (6 bases). Trimming pared 0 bases from V and 10 bases from J, leaving 13 bases between. CDR1 and CDR2 (germline): MNHEY, SVGEGT. This CDR3 is built from 14 residues.

This clonotype was found a few times. The junction departs from germline at one end; a sequencing error may be responsible. The chain uses TRBV13 and TRBJ2-4, with a tentative D call TRBD2 (5 bases). Germline V gene data show CDR1 as PRHDT and CDR2 as FYEKMQ (reference sequence). CDR3 length: 15 amino acids. CDR3 sequence: CASSQMGVAKNIQYF. The DNA for the CDR3 is TGCGCCAGCAGCCAGATGGGAGTTGCCAAAAACATTCAGTACTTC. The variable domain in full, with the rest retrieved from reference TRBV13 and TRBJ2-4, is AAGVIQSPRHLIKEKRETATLKCYPIPRHDTVYWYQQGPGQDPQFLISFYEKMQSDKGSIPDRFSAQQFSDYHSELNMSSLELGDSALYFCASSQMGVAKNIQYFGAGTRLSVL.

This clonotype was observed a handful of times. The V call is TRBV28, the J call TRBJ2-1; weak D call: TRBD2 (7 bases). V lost 6 bases and J lost 9, with 24 bases in between. Germline CDR1 is MDHEN and CDR2 is SYDVKM. The CDR3 extends over 16 amino acids. The CDR3 DNA reads as TGTGCCAGCAGACCACGCCGGGGGGCGGGCGGGAGTGAGCAGTTCTTC. It is translated as CASRPRRGAGGSEQFF.

The chain links TRBV6-2 or TRBV6-3 to TRBJ1-5; D remains unclear. Trimming cost V 4 bases and J 3 bases, with 7 bases left between them. Germline V gives CDR1 MNHEY, CDR2 SVGEGT. The CDR3 extends over 13 amino acids. The CDR3 loop reads CASSWAVNQPQHF. The CDR3 DNA sequence: TGTGCCAGCAGTTGGGCAGTCAATCAGCCCCAGCATTTT.

This clonotype was detected a few times. The chain uses TRBV7-9 and TRBJ2-1; tentatively, D is TRBD1 (6 bases). The tail of the sequence fits TRBJ2-5 better, so the J call may be wrong. This CDR3 region has 15 residues. Germline CDR1 is SEHNR and CDR2 is FQNEAQ (reference sequence). This chain's CDR3 is CAISGGHQKPETQYF. The CDR3 DNA reads TGTGCCATAAGTGGGGGACATCAAAAACCGGAGACCCAGTACTTC.

This clonotype was detected ten times or more. The rearrangement uses TRBV3-1 and TRBJ2-1; no clear D gene. CDR1 is LGHDT and CDR2 is YNNKEL in the germline V gene (reference sequence). The CDR3 is made up of 16 amino acids. Trimming shortened V by 2 bases and J by 0 bases, and 11 bases separated the two germline ends. CDR3 in amino acids: CASSQPPQRSYNEQFF. DNA of the CDR3: TGTGCCAGCAGCCAACCTCCCCAGCGCTCCTACAATGAGCAGTTCTTC.

The chain combines TRBV30 with TRBJ2-6; no definite D call. This CDR3 has 14 amino acids. The V gene lost 0 bases and the J gene lost 0 bases, with 3 bases spanning the gap. Germline CDR1 and CDR2: GTSNPN and SVGIG (reference sequence). The CDR3 here is CAWSVGSGANVLTF. The DNA of the CDR3 is TGTGCCTGGAGTGTAGGCTCTGGGGCCAACGTCCTGACTTTC.

This clonotype was seen a few times. The V and J genes are TRBV29-1 and TRBJ1-5, with a possible D match to TRBD1 (6 bases). The germline V and J ends were trimmed by 4 bases and 2 bases, with 9 bases remaining between them. This CDR3 is built from 13 residues. Looked up from germline, CDR1 is SQVTM and CDR2 is ANQGSEA. In nucleotides, the CDR3 is TGCAGCGTTGGTTCAGGGGGCAATCAGCCCCAGCATTTT. This codes for CSVGSGGNQPQHF.

The chain combines TRBV2 with TRBJ2-2, with D perhaps TRBD1 (5 bases). Trimming stripped 9 bases from V and 0 bases from J, with 17 bases between. Germline-derived CDR1 and CDR2 are SNHLY and FYNNEI. The CDR3 is made up of 16 amino acids. This CDR3 reads CASDELDTSNTGELFF. In nucleotides, the CDR3 is TGTGCCAGTGACGAATTGGACACCTCGAACACCGGGGAGCTGTTTTTT.

This rearrangement joins TRBV7-2 to TRBJ1-2; D gene ambiguous. The CDR3 loop spans 15 amino acids. The V gene's germline CDR1 is SGHTA and CDR2 FQGNSA. Trimming cost V 4 bases and J 0 bases, with 12 bases left between them. The CDR3 region is CASSWKDGSNYGYTF. The CDR3 DNA reads as TGTGCCAGCAGCTGGAAGGACGGATCTAACTATGGCTACACCTTC.

This clonotype was found many times. The V call is TRBV6-1, the J call TRBJ1-4; TRBD1 matches 7 bases. The length of the CDR3 is 16 residues. The V gene end was trimmed by 11 bases and the J gene end by 4 bases; junction bases not matched to a gene: 16. Germline V lookup: CDR1 MNHNS, CDR2 SASEGT. The CDR3 DNA follows: TGTGCCGTCCTTAGGGGGCGACCCTCTAATAATGAAAAACTGTTTTTT. This translates into CAVLRGRPSNNEKLFF.

The V and J genes are TRBV7-8 and TRBJ1-1; D might be TRBD1 (6 bases). The ends were cut back, 3 bases at V and 8 bases at J, with 16 bases in the middle. The germline CDR1 and CDR2 sequences are SGHVS and FQNEAQ. This CDR3 has 14 residues. CDR3 DNA sequence: TGTGCCAGCAGCTTGGGGCCCGGGGGCGAAGAAGCTTTCTTT. It yields the protein CASSLGPGGEEAFF.

This clonotype was found many times. The genes are TRBV4-3 and TRBJ2-5; D unresolved. The CDR3 totals 11 residues. The germline V and J ends were trimmed by 0 bases and 4 bases, with 0 bases remaining between them. CDR1 is LGHNA and CDR2 is YSLEER in the germline V gene. The CDR3 is CASSQEETQYF. The DNA of the CDR3 is TGCGCCAGCAGCCAAGAAGAGACCCAGTACTTC.

This clonotype appeared many times. The CDR3 loop reads CASSLVTGANVLTF. CDR3 bases: TGTGCCAGCAGCTTAGTTACTGGGGCCAACGTCCTGACTTTC. The chain joins TRBV7-9 to TRBJ2-6; no clear D gene. The CDR3 is 14 amino acids. V was pared by 1 base and J by 2 bases, with 3 bases between. Germline V gene data show CDR1 as SEHNR and CDR2 as FQNEAQ (reference sequence).

The chain recombines TRBV19 with TRBJ2-1, with 7 bases that match TRBD2. Trimming removed 3 bases from V and 6 bases from J; junction bases left unmatched: 8. The CDR3 totals 15 residues. Germline assignment: CDR1 LNHDA and CDR2 SQIVND (reference sequence). The CDR3 sequence: CASSILGRDPNEQFF. CDR3 nucleotides: TGTGCCAGTAGTATTCTAGGGAGGGACCCCAATGAGCAGTTCTTC.

The table lists this clonotype with many counts. The chain links TRBV5-1 to TRBJ2-7, with 12 bases aligning to TRBD2. CDR3 length: 15 amino acids. Germline V gives CDR1 SGHRS, CDR2 YFSETQ. V trimming: 4 bases; J trimming: 3 bases; junction bases outside the gene matches: 5. The chain's CDR3 is CASSPRTSGIYEQYF. Written as DNA, the CDR3 is TGCGCCAGCAGCCCTAGGACTAGCGGGATCTACGAGCAGTACTTC.

This clonotype was counted ten times or more. The chain combines TRBV27 with TRBJ1-2, with 8 bases fitting TRBD1. The CDR3 spans 14 residues. The germline V gene has CDR1 MNHEY and CDR2 SMNVEV (reference sequence). V shed 6 bases, J shed 4 bases, and the junction held 7 bases outside the gene matches. The DNA for the CDR3 is TGTGCCAGCAGCCGATCAGGGGGCAGCTATGGCTACACCTTC. Translated, it gives CASSRSGGSYGYTF.

This clonotype was seen ten or more times. CDR3 DNA sequence: TGCAGTGCTAGAGACCACGCCCTGGTTGTGCAGTTCTTC. Amino acids: CSARDHALVVQFF. The gene calls are TRBV20-1 and TRBJ2-1, with D unresolved. The CDR3 extends over 13 amino acids. The V end lost 0 bases, the J end lost 12 bases, and 15 bases lay between the germline ends. CDR1 and CDR2 from the germline V gene are DFQATT and SNEGSKA (reference sequence).